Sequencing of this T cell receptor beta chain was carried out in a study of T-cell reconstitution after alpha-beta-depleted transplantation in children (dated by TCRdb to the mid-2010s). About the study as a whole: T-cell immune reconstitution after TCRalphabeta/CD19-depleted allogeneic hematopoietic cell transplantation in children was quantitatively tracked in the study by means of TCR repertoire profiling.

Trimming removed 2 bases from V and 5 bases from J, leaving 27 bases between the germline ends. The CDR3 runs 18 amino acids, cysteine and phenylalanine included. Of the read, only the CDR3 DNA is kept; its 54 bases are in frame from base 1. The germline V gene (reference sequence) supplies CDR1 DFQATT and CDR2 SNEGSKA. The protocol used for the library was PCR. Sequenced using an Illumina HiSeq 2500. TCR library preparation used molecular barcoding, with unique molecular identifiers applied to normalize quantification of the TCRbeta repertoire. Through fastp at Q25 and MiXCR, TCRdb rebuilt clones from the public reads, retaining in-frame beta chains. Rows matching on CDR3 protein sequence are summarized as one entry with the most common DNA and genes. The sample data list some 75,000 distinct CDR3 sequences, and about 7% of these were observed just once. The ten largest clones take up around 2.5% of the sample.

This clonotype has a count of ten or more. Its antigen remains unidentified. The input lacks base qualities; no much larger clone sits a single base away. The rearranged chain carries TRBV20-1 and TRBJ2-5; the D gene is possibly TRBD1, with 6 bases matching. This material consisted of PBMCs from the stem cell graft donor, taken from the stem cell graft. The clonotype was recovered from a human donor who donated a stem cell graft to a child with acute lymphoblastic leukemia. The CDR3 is CSARNYRDGLGAWETQYF. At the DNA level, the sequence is TGCAGTGCTAGAAATTACAGGGACGGCTTAGGGGCCTGGGAGACCCAGTACTTC.